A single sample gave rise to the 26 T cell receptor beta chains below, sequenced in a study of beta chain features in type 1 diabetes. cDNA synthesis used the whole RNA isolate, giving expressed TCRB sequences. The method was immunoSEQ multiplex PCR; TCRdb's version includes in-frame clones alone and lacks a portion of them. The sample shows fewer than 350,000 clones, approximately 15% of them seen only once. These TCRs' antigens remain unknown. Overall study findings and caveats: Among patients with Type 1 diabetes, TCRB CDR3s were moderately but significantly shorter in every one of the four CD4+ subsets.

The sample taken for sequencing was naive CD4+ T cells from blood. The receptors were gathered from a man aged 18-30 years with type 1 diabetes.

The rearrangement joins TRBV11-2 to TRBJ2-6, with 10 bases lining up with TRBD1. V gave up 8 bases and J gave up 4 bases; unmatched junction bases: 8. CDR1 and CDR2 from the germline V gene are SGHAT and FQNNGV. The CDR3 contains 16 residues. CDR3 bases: TGTGCCAGCGGTGGACAGGGGGTAGAAGGGGCCAACGTCCTGACTTTC. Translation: CASGGQGVEGANVLTF.

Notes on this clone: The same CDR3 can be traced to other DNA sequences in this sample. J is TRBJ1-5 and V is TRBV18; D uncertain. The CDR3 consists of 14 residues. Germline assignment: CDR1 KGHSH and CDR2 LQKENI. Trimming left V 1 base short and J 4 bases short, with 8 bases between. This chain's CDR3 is CASSPRYSNQPQHF. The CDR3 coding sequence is TGTGCCAGCTCACCACGCTACAGTAATCAGCCCCAGCATTTT.

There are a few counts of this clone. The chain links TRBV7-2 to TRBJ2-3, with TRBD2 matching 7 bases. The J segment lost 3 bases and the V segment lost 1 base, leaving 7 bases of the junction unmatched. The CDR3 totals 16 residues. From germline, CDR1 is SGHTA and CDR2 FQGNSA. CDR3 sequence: CASSLERDRWTDTQYF. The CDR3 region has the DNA TGTGCCAGCAGCTTAGAGCGGGACCGGTGGACAGATACGCAGTATTTT.

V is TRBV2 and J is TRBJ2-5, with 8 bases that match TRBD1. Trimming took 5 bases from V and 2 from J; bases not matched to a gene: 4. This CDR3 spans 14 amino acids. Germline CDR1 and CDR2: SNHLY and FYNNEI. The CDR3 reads CASSTQGGQETQYF. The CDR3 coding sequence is TGTGCCAGCAGTACACAGGGGGGTCAAGAGACCCAGTACTTC.

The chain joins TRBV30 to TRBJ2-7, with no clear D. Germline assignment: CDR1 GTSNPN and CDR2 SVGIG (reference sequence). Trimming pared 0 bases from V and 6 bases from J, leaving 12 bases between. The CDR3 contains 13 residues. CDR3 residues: CAWSVSQTGEQYF. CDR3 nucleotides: TGTGCCTGGAGTGTATCCCAAACTGGCGAGCAGTACTTC.

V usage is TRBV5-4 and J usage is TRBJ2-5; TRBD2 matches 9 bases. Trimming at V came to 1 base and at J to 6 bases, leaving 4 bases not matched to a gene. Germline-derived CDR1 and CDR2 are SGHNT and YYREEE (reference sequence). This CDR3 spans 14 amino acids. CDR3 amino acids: CASSLSSGEKTQYF. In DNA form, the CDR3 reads TGTGCCAGCAGCTTGTCTAGCGGGGAGAAGACCCAGTACTTC.

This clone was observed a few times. The CDR3 DNA is TGTGCCTGGGGACAGAGGAACACTGAAGCTTTCTTT. Translation: CAWGQRNTEAFF. This chain links TRBV16 with TRBJ1-1; 7 nucleotides line up with TRBD1. The CDR3 contains 12 residues. Germline V gives CDR1 KGHSY, CDR2 FQNENV. The ends lost 11 bases at V and 1 base at J; junction bases unmatched: 4.

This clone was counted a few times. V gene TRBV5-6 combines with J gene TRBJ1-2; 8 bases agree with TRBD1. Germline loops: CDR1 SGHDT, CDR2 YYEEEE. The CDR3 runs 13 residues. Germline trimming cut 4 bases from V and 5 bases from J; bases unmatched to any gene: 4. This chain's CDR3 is CASSPTGVYGYTF. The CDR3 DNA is TGTGCCAGCAGCCCGACAGGGGTGTATGGCTACACCTTC.

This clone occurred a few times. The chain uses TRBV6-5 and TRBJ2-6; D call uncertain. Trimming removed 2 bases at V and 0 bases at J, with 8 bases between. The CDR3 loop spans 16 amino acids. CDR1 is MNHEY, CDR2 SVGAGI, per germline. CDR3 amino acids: CASSYRRGSGANVLTF. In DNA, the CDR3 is TGTGCCAGCAGTTACAGGCGCGGCTCTGGGGCCAACGTCCTGACTTTC.

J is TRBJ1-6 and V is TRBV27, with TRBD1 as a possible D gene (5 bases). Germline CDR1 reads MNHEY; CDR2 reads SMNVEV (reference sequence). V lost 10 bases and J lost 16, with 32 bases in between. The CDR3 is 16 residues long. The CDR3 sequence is CATPRGSVQSMAQLHF. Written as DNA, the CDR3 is TGTGCCACCCCTAGGGGAAGTGTGCAATCGATGGCTCAGCTCCACTTT.

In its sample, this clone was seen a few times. CDR3 in amino acids: CASSQDTWRRAGTEAFF. The CDR3 bases are TGCGCCAGCAGCCAAGATACGTGGAGAAGGGCGGGGACTGAAGCTTTCTTT. V and J are TRBV4-3 and TRBJ1-1, with no clear D. Trimming removed 0 bases at V and 5 bases at J, with 19 bases between. The CDR3 runs to 17 residues. CDR1 and CDR2 from the germline V gene are LGHNA and YSLEER.

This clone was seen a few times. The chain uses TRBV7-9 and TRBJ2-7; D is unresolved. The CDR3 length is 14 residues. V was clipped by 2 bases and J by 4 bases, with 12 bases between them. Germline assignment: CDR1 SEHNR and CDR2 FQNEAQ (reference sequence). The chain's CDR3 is CASSLTAGPYEQYF. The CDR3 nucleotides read TGTGCCAGCAGCTTAACAGCAGGCCCTTACGAGCAGTACTTC.

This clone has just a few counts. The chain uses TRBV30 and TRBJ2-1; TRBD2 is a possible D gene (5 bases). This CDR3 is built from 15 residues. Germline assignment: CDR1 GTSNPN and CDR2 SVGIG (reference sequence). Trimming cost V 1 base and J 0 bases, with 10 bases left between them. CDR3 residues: CAWSAGAASYNEQFF. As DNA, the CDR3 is TGTGCCTGGAGTGCCGGAGCGGCCTCCTACAATGAGCAGTTCTTC.

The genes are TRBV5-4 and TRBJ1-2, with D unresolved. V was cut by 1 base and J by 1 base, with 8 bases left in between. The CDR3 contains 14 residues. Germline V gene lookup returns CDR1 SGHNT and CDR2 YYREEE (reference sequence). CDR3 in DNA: TGTGCCAGCAGCTTGAACAGCCGTAACTATGGCTACACCTTC. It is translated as CASSLNSRNYGYTF.

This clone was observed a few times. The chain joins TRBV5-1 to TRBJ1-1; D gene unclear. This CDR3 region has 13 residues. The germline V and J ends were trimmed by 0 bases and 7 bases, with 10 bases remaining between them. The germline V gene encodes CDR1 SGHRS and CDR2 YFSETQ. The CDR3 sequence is CASSLDPGREAFF. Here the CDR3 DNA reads TGCGCCAGCAGCTTGGATCCTGGGCGTGAAGCTTTCTTT.

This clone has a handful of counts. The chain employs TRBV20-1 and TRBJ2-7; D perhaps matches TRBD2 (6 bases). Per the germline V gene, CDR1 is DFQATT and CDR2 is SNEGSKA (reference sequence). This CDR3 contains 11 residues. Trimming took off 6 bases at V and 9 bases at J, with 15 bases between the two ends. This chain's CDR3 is CSAPKDGGQYF. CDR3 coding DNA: TGCAGTGCGCCTAAGGACGGGGGGCAGTACTTC.

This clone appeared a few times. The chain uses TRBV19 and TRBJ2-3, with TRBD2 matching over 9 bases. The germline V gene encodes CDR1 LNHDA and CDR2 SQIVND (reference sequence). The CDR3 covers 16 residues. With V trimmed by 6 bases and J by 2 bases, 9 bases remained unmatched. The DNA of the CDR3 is TGTGCCAGTAGCCGTAGCCTAGCGGGACTCACAGATACGCAGTATTTT. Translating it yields CASSRSLAGLTDTQYF.

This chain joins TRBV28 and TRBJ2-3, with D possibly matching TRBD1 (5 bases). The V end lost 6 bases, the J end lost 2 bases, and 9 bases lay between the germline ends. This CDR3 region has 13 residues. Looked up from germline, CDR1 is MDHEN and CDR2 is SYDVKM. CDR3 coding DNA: TGTGCCAGCAGCCCGACAGTCACAGATACGCAGTATTTT. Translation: CASSPTVTDTQYF.

This chain's CDR3 is CASSRRQGPRTGYTF. The CDR3 DNA sequence: TGTGCCAGCAGCCGGCGTCAGGGGCCTCGGACTGGCTACACCTTC. The V call is TRBV11-2, the J call TRBJ1-2; a possible D gene is TRBD1 (6 bases). Trimming pared 5 bases from V and 7 bases from J, leaving 20 bases between. The CDR3 runs 15 residues. Germline assignment: CDR1 SGHAT and CDR2 FQNNGV.

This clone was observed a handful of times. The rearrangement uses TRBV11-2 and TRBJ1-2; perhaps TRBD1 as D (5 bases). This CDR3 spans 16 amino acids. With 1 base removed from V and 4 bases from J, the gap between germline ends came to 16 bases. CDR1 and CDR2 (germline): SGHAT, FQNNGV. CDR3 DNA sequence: TGTGCCAGCAGCTTAGTGTCCGTCGACGGGGGCTATGGCTACACCTTC. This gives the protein CASSLVSVDGGYGYTF.

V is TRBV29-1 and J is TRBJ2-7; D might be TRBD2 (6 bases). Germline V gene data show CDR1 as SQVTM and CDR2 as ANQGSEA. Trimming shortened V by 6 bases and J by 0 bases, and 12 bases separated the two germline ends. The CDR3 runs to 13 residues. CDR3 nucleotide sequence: TGCAGCGTATTAGCGGCGCACTCCTACGAGCAGTACTTC. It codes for CSVLAAHSYEQYF.

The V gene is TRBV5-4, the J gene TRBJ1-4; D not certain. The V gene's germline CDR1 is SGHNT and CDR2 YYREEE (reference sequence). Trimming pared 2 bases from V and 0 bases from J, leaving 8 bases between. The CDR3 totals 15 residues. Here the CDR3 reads CASSFYSTTNEKLFF. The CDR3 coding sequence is TGTGCCAGCAGCTTTTACAGTACAACTAATGAAAAACTGTTTTTT.

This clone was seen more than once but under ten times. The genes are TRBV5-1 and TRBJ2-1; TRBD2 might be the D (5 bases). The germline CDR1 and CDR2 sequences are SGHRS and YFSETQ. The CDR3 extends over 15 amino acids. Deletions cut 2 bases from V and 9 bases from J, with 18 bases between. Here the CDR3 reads CASSLSSTTGSEQFF. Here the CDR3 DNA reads TGCGCCAGCAGCTTATCTAGCACTACGGGAAGTGAGCAGTTCTTC. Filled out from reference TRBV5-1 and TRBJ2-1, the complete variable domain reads KAGVTQTPRYLIKTRGQQVTLSCSPISGHRSVSWYQQTPGQGLQFLFEYFSETQRNKGNFPGRFSGRQFSNSRSEMNVSTLELGDSALYLCASSLSSTTGSEQFFGPGTRLTVL.

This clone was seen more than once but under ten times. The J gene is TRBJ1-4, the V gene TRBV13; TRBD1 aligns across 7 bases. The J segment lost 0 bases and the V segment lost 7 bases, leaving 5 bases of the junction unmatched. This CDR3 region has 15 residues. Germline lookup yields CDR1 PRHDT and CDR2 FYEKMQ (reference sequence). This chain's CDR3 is CASTQTGSTNEKLFF. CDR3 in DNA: TGTGCCAGCACCCAGACAGGGTCAACTAATGAAAAACTGTTTTTT. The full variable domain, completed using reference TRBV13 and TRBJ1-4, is AAGVIQSPRHLIKEKRETATLKCYPIPRHDTVYWYQQGPGQDPQFLISFYEKMQSDKGSIPDRFSAQQFSDYHSELNMSSLELGDSALYFCASTQTGSTNEKLFFGSGTQLSVL.

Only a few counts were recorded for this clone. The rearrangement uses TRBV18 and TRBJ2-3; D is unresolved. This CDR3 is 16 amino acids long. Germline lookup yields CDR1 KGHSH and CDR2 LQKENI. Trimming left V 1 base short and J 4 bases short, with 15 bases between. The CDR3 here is CASSPLVASAADTQYF. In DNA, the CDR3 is TGTGCCAGCTCACCACTTGTGGCGAGCGCCGCAGATACGCAGTATTTT.

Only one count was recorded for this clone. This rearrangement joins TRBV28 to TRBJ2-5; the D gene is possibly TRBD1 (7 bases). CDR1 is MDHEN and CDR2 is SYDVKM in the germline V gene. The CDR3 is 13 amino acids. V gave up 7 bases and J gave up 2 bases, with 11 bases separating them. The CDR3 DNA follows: TGTGCCAGCAAGGCAGGGGGGCAAGAGACCCAGTACTTC. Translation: CASKAGGQETQYF. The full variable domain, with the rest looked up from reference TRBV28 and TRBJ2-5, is DVKVTQSSRYLVKRTGEKVFLECVQDMDHENMFWYRQDPGLGLRLIYFSYDVKMKEKGDIPEGYSVSREKKERFSLILESASTNQTSMYLCASKAGGQETQYFGPGTRLLVL.